This TCR beta chain was recorded in a study of shared clonotypes between healthy human individuals. Naive CD8 cells comprised CD45RO-negative, CCR7-positively selected cells, excluding terminally differentiated effector memory CD45RA+ cells. Sequenced by immunoSEQ multiplex PCR; TCRdb stores in-frame clones only, minus some. The table lists around 2,000,000 clones, about 95% of them singletons. Between the trimmed V and J ends, which lost 6 bases and 4 bases, there was a span of 19 bases. Germline loops: CDR1 SGHDT, CDR2 YYEEEE. The CDR3 contains 15 residues. The chain couples TRBV5-6 to TRBJ2-5, with D perhaps matching TRBD1 or TRBD2 (5 bases each). This sequence originates from a man aged 18-30 years in good health. Sequences were obtained from naive CD8+ T cells sorted from blood. CDR3 sequence (DNA): TGTGCCAGCAACGAGGGCTCAGACAGACTAGAGACCCAGTACTTC. This encodes CASNEGSDRLETQYF.